Each of the 21 T cell receptor beta chains below was sequenced from the same sample in a study of T cells in Graves' hyperthyroidism and ophthalmopathy. Amplification of TCR beta CDR3 regions was performed using RNA transcripts as template. The HTBI primer set was used in a first-round RT-PCR of the TCR CDR3. TCRdb reanalysed the multiplex PCR reads using MiXCR and keeps one entry per CDR3 protein. The sample records 490,000 or so distinct CDR3 sequences, 15% to 20% being singletons. Sample: blood. The receptors originated from a woman aged 25 to 39 with Graves' ophthalmopathy.

This clonotype has a count of ten or more. This chain links TRBV30 with TRBJ1-5; a weak D match, TRBD1 (5 bases). V was cut by 2 bases and J by 5 bases, with 10 bases left in between. The CDR3 extends over 13 amino acids. Germline V CDR1 and CDR2: GTSNPN, SVGIG (reference sequence). The CDR3 DNA reads as TGTGCCTGGAGTCGACAGATAGATCAGCCCCAGCATTTT. Protein sequence: CAWSRQIDQPQHF.

This clonotype was seen at least ten times. The genes are TRBV2 and TRBJ2-5; D is unclear. Germline V gene sequence: CDR1 SNHLY, CDR2 FYNNEI. CDR3 length: 15 residues. V was pared by 6 bases and J by 2 bases, with 16 bases between. The CDR3 DNA reads as TGTGCCAGCAGCTCCGGGCCCACCCCGCAAGAGACCCAGTACTTC. Protein product: CASSSGPTPQETQYF.

The chain combines TRBV18 with TRBJ1-1; 7 nucleotides align to TRBD1. The CDR3 covers 13 residues. Germline-derived CDR1 and CDR2 are KGHSH and LQKENI. The V and J ends lost 7 bases and 0 bases, in that order; junction bases with no gene match: 2. The CDR3 DNA is TGTGCCAGCTTACAGGGGATGAACACTGAAGCTTTCTTT. It is translated as CASLQGMNTEAFF.

The V and J genes are TRBV12-3 or TRBV12-4 and TRBJ2-6; unclear D gene. The length of the CDR3 is 14 residues. V gave up 6 bases and J gave up 1 base, with 7 bases separating them. The CDR3 DNA is TGTGCCAGCAGGGAATCTTCTGGGGCCAACGTCCTGACTTTC. It encodes CASRESSGANVLTF.

This clonotype was counted between two and nine times. V usage is TRBV5-6 and J usage is TRBJ1-4; D not certain. The CDR3 consists of 15 residues. V lost 0 bases and J 8 bases, leaving 14 bases between the germline ends. CDR1 is SGHDT and CDR2 is YYEEEE in the germline V gene. The CDR3 DNA reads TGTGCCAGCAGCTTGGGATTGCACGAAAGGGAAAAACTGTTTTTT. This translates into CASSLGLHEREKLFF.

The chain joins TRBV5-1 to TRBJ1-5, with a tentative D call TRBD1 (5 bases). This CDR3 comprises 14 residues. Between the trimmed V and J ends, which lost 0 bases and 7 bases, there was a span of 11 bases. Germline assignment: CDR1 SGHRS and CDR2 YFSETQ. The CDR3 sequence is CASSLGQGEQPQHF. In DNA form, the CDR3 reads TGCGCCAGCAGCTTGGGGCAGGGTGAACAGCCCCAGCATTTT.

Of note for this clonotype: Germline and junction disagree at one end, which may indicate a read error. The chain employs TRBV5-1 and TRBJ2-1; the match to TRBD2 covers 9 bases. Germline V gives CDR1 SGHRS, CDR2 YFSETQ. The CDR3 covers 16 residues. The CDR3, as DNA: TGTGCCAGCAGCGTAGCTACTTCTAGCGGGAAAAATGAGCAGTTCTTC. Translating gives CASSVATSSGKNEQFF.

The chain joins TRBV20-1 to TRBJ2-1; D ambiguous. There are 12 residues in the CDR3. V was shortened by 3 bases and J by 7 bases, with 10 bases between the two germline ends. Per the germline V gene, CDR1 is DFQATT and CDR2 is SNEGSKA (reference sequence). The CDR3 region has the DNA TGCAGTGCTAGTGCCCCACCTAATGAGCAGTTCTTC. Translation: CSASAPPNEQFF.

This clonotype was seen at least ten times. The chain couples TRBV20-1 to TRBJ2-1; 7 bases are a match to TRBD2. The trim removed 3 bases at V and 9 bases at J, leaving 8 bases unmatched. Germline CDR1 and CDR2: DFQATT and SNEGSKA (reference sequence). The CDR3 sequence is 13 residues long. DNA of the CDR3: TGCAGTGCTAGCGGACTAGAGGACGGTGAGCAGTTCTTC. Protein: CSASGLEDGEQFF.

As to this clonotype: This may be a read error: a much more frequent sequence differs by one nucleotide. This chain connects TRBV5-1 to TRBJ1-1, with 8 bases identical to TRBD1. The CDR3 totals 14 residues. The junction had 12 bases not matched to a gene; V was cut back by 9 bases and J by 5 bases. Per germline, CDR1 SGHRS and CDR2 YFSETQ. CDR3 bases: TGCGCCAACAAAATCCAGGGGGCGCGGACTGAAGCTTTCTTT. Its protein product is CANKIQGARTEAFF.

This clonotype has just a few counts. V usage is TRBV6-1 and J usage is TRBJ1-1; D is unclear. Germline assignment: CDR1 MNHNS and CDR2 SASEGT. CDR3 length: 14 amino acids. Between the trimmed V and J ends, which lost 6 bases and 7 bases, there was a span of 18 bases. In nucleotides, the CDR3 is TGTGCCAGCAGCTTTTTCCGTAACCACTATGAAGCTTTCTTT. It translates to CASSFFRNHYEAFF.

This clonotype has ten or more counts. This chain links TRBV5-1 with TRBJ1-4, with D possibly being TRBD1 (5 bases). Germline V lookup: CDR1 SGHRS, CDR2 YFSETQ. With 3 bases removed from V and 8 bases from J, the gap between germline ends came to 17 bases. The CDR3 extends over 15 amino acids. The CDR3 sequence: CASSSKGDPREKLFF. The CDR3, as DNA: TGCGCCAGCAGCTCGAAAGGGGATCCTCGGGAAAAACTGTTTTTT. The entire variable domain, with the rest obtained from reference TRBV5-1 and TRBJ1-4, is as follows: KAGVTQTPRYLIKTRGQQVTLSCSPISGHRSVSWYQQTPGQGLQFLFEYFSETQRNKGNFPGRFSGRQFSNSRSEMNVSTLELGDSALYLCASSSKGDPREKLFFGSGTQLSVL.

This clonotype was seen ten or more times. The chain uses TRBV11-2 and TRBJ2-7, with D uncertain. Germline V gives CDR1 SGHAT, CDR2 FQNNGV. The CDR3 contains 14 residues. V lost 4 bases and J 3 bases, leaving 13 bases between the germline ends. The CDR3 spells CASSWRFVGYEQYF. CDR3 bases: TGTGCCAGCAGCTGGAGATTCGTAGGCTACGAGCAGTACTTC. The full variable domain, completed using reference TRBV11-2 and TRBJ2-7, is EAGVAQSPRYKIIEKRQSVAFWCNPISGHATLYWYQQILGQGPKLLIQFQNNGVVDDSQLPKDRFSAERLKGVDSTLKIQPAKLEDSAVYLCASSWRFVGYEQYFGPGTRLTVT.

This clonotype was detected only a few times. At one boundary the junction diverges from the germline segment, which might be a read error. The chain has TRBV27 and TRBJ2-2; TRBD2 matches at 13 bases. Germline V lookup: CDR1 MNHEY, CDR2 SMNVEV (reference sequence). This CDR3 comprises 17 residues. DNA for the CDR3: TGTGCTAGCAGGGGGTGGACTAGCGGGAGTTATAGCGAGGAGCTGTTTTTT. Translating gives CASRGWTSGSYSEELFF.

The genes are TRBV18 and TRBJ1-1, with unresolved D. This CDR3 spans 13 amino acids. V was clipped by 8 bases and J by 8 bases, with 18 bases between them. Germline V lookup: CDR1 KGHSH, CDR2 LQKENI. The CDR3 DNA reads as TGTGCCAGCAGTTCCCAAGATATGGCAGAAGCTTTCTTT. Residues: CASSSQDMAEAFF. Full variable domain (rest looked up from reference TRBV18 and TRBJ1-1): NAGVMQNPRHLVRRRGQEARLRCSPMKGHSHVYWYRQLPEEGLKFMVYLQKENIIDESGMPKERFSAEFPKEGPSILRIQQVVRGDSAAYFCASSSQDMAEAFFGQGTRLTVV.

The gene calls are TRBV4-1 and TRBJ2-3, with 9 bases fitting TRBD1. V dropped 6 bases and J dropped 3; count of bases not matched to a gene: 7. The CDR3 has 15 amino acids. Per germline, CDR1 MGHRA and CDR2 YSYEKL. CDR3 DNA sequence: TGCGCCAGCAGACGGACAGGGGTAGGGACAGATACGCAGTATTTT. Residues: CASRRTGVGTDTQYF.

The J gene is TRBJ2-2, the V gene TRBV28; D gene ambiguous. Trimming shortened V by 8 bases and J by 6 bases, and 13 bases separated the two germline ends. Germline-derived CDR1 and CDR2 are MDHEN and SYDVKM. This CDR3 has 13 amino acids. The CDR3 sequence: CASGVLGPGELFF. The CDR3, as DNA: TGTGCCAGCGGAGTCCTAGGTCCCGGGGAGCTGTTTTTT.

This clonotype was seen more than once but under ten times. This may arise from a read error, as a much more abundant clone is one base away. The rearrangement joins TRBV28 to TRBJ2-1, with 8 bases that match TRBD2. V dropped 7 bases and J dropped 0; count of bases not matched to a gene: 5. The CDR3 has 15 residues. Germline CDR1 and CDR2: MDHEN and SYDVKM. The CDR3 sequence: CASTSGRSSYNEQFF. CDR3 coding DNA: TGTGCCAGCACGAGCGGGAGAAGCTCCTACAATGAGCAGTTCTTC. The full variable domain, its missing parts supplied by reference TRBV28 and TRBJ2-1, is DVKVTQSSRYLVKRTGEKVFLECVQDMDHENMFWYRQDPGLGLRLIYFSYDVKMKEKGDIPEGYSVSREKKERFSLILESASTNQTSMYLCASTSGRSSYNEQFFGPGTRLTVL.

The rearrangement joins TRBV15 to TRBJ2-1; D not resolved. The CDR3 length is 13 residues. CDR1 is LNHNV, CDR2 YYDKDF, per germline (reference sequence). Trimming stripped 5 bases from V and 7 bases from J, with 12 bases between. Here the CDR3 DNA reads TGTGCCACCAGCGGCTGGCCCCTTAATGAGCAGTTCTTC. It translates to CATSGWPLNEQFF.

This clonotype was seen many times. The V gene is TRBV20-1, the J gene TRBJ2-3, with D hard to call. The CDR3 loop spans 14 amino acids. Germline CDR1 is DFQATT and CDR2 is SNEGSKA (reference sequence). V was pared by 0 bases and J by 3 bases, with 10 bases between. CDR3 amino acids: CSARDSRATDTQYF. CDR3 nucleotides: TGCAGTGCTAGAGATTCTCGGGCAACAGATACGCAGTATTTT.

This clonotype showed up many times. This rearrangement joins TRBV2 to TRBJ2-7, with 7 bases that match TRBD2. This CDR3 contains 16 residues. CDR1 and CDR2 (germline): SNHLY, FYNNEI. V gave up 4 bases and J gave up 1 base; unmatched junction bases: 10. CDR3 nucleotide sequence: TGTGCCAGCAGTGGAGGACTGGCGGGAGTATCCTACGAGCAGTACTTC. Translated, it gives CASSGGLAGVSYEQYF.